A selection of T cell receptor beta chains follows, all from one sample in a study of OX40 agonist ivuxolimab in advanced cancers. Some clones are missing from TCRdb's copy, which holds only in-frame ones; the method was immunoSEQ multiplex PCR. Of tens of thousands of clones in the sample, 80% to 90% were seen once. The sequencing here drew on CD4+ or CD8+ T cells sorted from blood, taken in a trial of the OX40 agonist ivuxolimab. The receptors here all came from an adult with an advanced solid tumor such as melanoma, head and neck, liver or kidney cancer. Each CDR3 is given with its conserved first and last residue. A D gene is named only where the DNA matches it firmly. A row's size may be missing; if present it is once, few, many or a size class.

.,.,TRBV7-9,TRBJ1-5,CASSKFISATPGSNQPQHF,TGTGCCAGCAGCAAGTTCATCTCGGCCACCCCAGGCAGCAATCAGCCCCAGCATTTT
.,.,TRBV7-2,TRBJ2-1,CASSPRQDSYNEQFF,TGTGCCAGCAGCCCAAGACAGGACTCCTACAATGAGCAGTTCTTC
.,TRBD2,TRBV5-4,TRBJ2-7,CASSLFGGGEQYF,TGTGCCAGCAGCCTTTTCGGGGGGGGTGAGCAGTACTTC
.,TRBD1,TRBV5-1,TRBJ2-7,CASSFDRGDEQYF,TGCGCCAGCAGCTTTGACAGGGGGGACGAGCAGTACTTC
.,.,TRBV13,TRBJ2-3,CASSPRPSTDTQYF,TGTGCCAGCAGCCCGCGCCCTAGCACAGATACGCAGTATTTT
.,TRBD1,TRBV5-4,TRBJ1-6,CASSPPSDRGNSPLHF,TGTGCCAGCAGCCCACCCTCGGACAGGGGAAATTCACCCCTCCACTTT
.,.,TRBV11-1,TRBJ2-7,CASSSRRPGDEQYF,TGTGCCAGCAGCTCCCGGAGGCCGGGGGACGAGCAGTACTTC
.,TRBD2,TRBV4-3,TRBJ2-2,CASSQGTSGIVVGELFF,TGCGCCAGCAGCCAAGGGACTAGCGGGATAGTTGTCGGGGAGCTGTTTTTT
.,.,TRBV20-1,TRBJ2-7,CSAGVGRGRYF,TGCAGTGCTGGGGTTGGCAGGGGCCGGTACTTC
.,TRBD1,TRBV7-3,TRBJ1-1,CASSTQGGTGTEAFF,TGTGCCAGCAGCACCCAGGGGGGGACGGGCACTGAAGCTTTCTTT
.,.,TRBV5-6,TRBJ2-7,CASSYAYEQYF,TGTGCCAGCAGCTACGCCTACGAGCAGTACTTC
.,.,TRBV12-1,TRBJ2-3,CASSFFVGRCTDTQYF,TGTGCCAGCAGCTTTTTTGTGGGACGGTGCACAGATACGCAGTATTTT
.,.,TRBV5-1,TRBJ1-1,CASSLSAGLNTEAFF,TGCGCCAGCAGCTTGTCGGCAGGACTGAACACTGAAGCTTTCTTT
once,TRBD1,TRBV10-2,TRBJ1-1,CASTDQGALGNTEAFF,TGCGCCAGCACCGATCAGGGGGCGCTGGGGAACACTGAAGCTTTCTTT
.,TRBD1,TRBV11-3,TRBJ2-5,CASSQGGQGRSETQYF,TGTGCCAGCAGCCAGGGGGGACAGGGAAGGTCAGAGACCCAGTACTTC
.,.,TRBV2,TRBJ1-5,CASSFLTGPDQPQHF,TGTGCCAGCAGCTTTTTAACAGGGCCGGATCAGCCCCAGCATTTT
once,TRBD1,TRBV5-1,TRBJ2-1,CASSLAPGQGKYNEQFF,TGCGCCAGCAGCTTGGCACCGGGACAGGGGAAGTACAATGAGCAGTTCTTC
.,.,TRBV4-2,TRBJ2-4,CASSQVAATRLDIQYF,TGTGCCAGCAGCCAAGTGGCGGCAACCCGGCTGGACATTCAGTACTTC
.,.,TRBV6-6,TRBJ2-1,CASSYGGVDNEQFF,TGTGCCAGCAGTTACGGCGGGGTGGATAATGAGCAGTTCTTC
.,.,TRBV29-1,TRBJ1-1,CSVGTYTEAFF,TGCAGCGTTGGGACGTACACTGAAGCTTTCTTT
.,TRBD2,TRBV2,TRBJ2-4,CASSLTSGRDIQYF,TGTGCCAGCAGTTTGACTAGCGGGAGAGACATTCAGTACTTC
.,.,TRBV19,TRBJ1-5,CASSIARNQPQHF,TGTGCCAGTAGTATAGCACGCAATCAGCCCCAGCATTTT
.,.,TRBV15,TRBJ2-3,CATSRARQSSTDTQYF,TGTGCCACCAGCAGAGCGCGGCAGAGCAGCACAGATACGCAGTATTTT
once,.,TRBV5-5,TRBJ2-5,CASSPEVGGPQETQYF,TGTGCCAGCAGCCCGGAGGTGGGGGGACCTCAAGAGACCCAGTACTTC
few,.,TRBV2,TRBJ1-1,CASRALDSSTEAFF,TGTGCCAGCAGGGCCCTGGACAGCAGCACTGAAGCTTTCTTT
.,TRBD1,TRBV19,TRBJ1-5,CASTLGGQASNQPQHF,TGTGCCAGTACCCTAGGGGGACAGGCTAGCAATCAGCCCCAGCATTTT
.,.,TRBV5-1,TRBJ2-1,CASSPTGYNEQFF,TGCGCCAGCAGCCCTACAGGATACAATGAGCAGTTCTTC
.,TRBD2,TRBV29-1,TRBJ2-1,CSVQREFYEQFF,TGCAGCGTTCAGCGGGAGTTTTATGAGCAGTTCTTC
.,TRBD2,TRBV7-2,TRBJ2-5,CASSSSGRFQETQYF,TGTGCCAGCAGCTCTAGCGGGAGGTTCCAAGAGACCCAGTACTTC
.,TRBD2,TRBV7-2,TRBJ2-4,CASSPRGLASRRAKNIQYF,TGTGCCAGCAGCCCTCGCGGACTAGCGTCGAGGCGAGCCAAAAACATTCAGTACTTC
.,.,TRBV21-1,TRBJ2-5,CASRPRGGKETQYF,TGTGCCAGCAGGCCCAGGGGAGGAAAAGAGACCCAGTACTTC
.,TRBD2,TRBV19,TRBJ2-3,CASSIGAGGTDTQYF,TGTGCCAGTAGTATAGGAGCGGGGGGCACAGATACGCAGTATTTT
.,.,TRBV7-2,TRBJ2-1,CASSLTGTEQFF,TGTGCCAGCAGCTTAACGGGGACTGAGCAGTTCTTC
.,.,TRBV7-9,TRBJ1-4,CASSLAGGSNEKLFF,TGTGCCAGCAGCTTAGCTGGGGGGTCTAATGAAAAACTGTTTTTT
.,.,TRBV6-1,TRBJ2-1,CASSLAQSSLDEQFF,TGTGCCAGCAGCCTAGCACAGAGTAGTTTGGATGAGCAGTTCTTC
.,.,TRBV28,TRBJ1-1,CASSPWDGTTEAFF,TGTGCCAGCAGTCCCTGGGACGGGACCACTGAAGCTTTCTTT
.,.,TRBV18,TRBJ1-2,CASSGSSTGSYGYTF,TGTGCCAGCTCAGGGAGCTCTACAGGGAGCTATGGCTACACCTTC
few,.,TRBV19,TRBJ1-2,CASSPPPGRANYGYTF,TGTGCCAGTAGCCCCCCGCCCGGCAGGGCCAACTATGGCTACACCTTC
.,.,TRBV29-1,TRBJ2-5,CSVTGQGQETQYF,TGCAGCGTGACGGGACAAGGTCAAGAGACCCAGTACTTC
.,.,TRBV7-2,TRBJ1-5,CASSSETHQPQHF,TGTGCCAGCAGCTCCGAAACACATCAGCCCCAGCATTTT
.,TRBD1,TRBV5-5,TRBJ1-4,CASSRAGTGEEKLFF,TGTGCCAGCAGCCGCGCCGGGACAGGGGAGGAAAAACTGTTTTTT
.,.,TRBV2,TRBJ1-1,CASSDETANTEAFF,TGTGCCAGCAGTGACGAGACAGCGAACACTGAAGCTTTCTTT
once,TRBD1,TRBV7-9,TRBJ2-3,CASSLAGQSTDTQYF,TGTGCCAGCAGCTTAGCGGGACAGAGCACAGATACGCAGTATTTT